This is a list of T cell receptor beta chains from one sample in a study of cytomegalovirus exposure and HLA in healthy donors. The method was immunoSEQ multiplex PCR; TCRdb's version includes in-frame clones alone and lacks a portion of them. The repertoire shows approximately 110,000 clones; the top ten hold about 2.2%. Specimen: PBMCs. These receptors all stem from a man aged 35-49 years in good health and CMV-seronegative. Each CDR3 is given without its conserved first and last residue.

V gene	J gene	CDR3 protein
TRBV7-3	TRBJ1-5	ASSPGTGQPQH
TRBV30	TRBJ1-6	AWSGPGTANSPLH
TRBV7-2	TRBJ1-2	ASSSYRGGGYT
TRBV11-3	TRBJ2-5	ASSFTRSEETQY
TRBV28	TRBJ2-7	ASRYRTDEQY
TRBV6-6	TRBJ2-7	ASRTGGHYTYEQY
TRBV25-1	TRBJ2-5	ASRERWGRGQETQY
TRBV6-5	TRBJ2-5	ASSYSGGRETQY
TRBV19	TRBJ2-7	ASSIAGTDLYEQY
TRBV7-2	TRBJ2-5	ASSRTGSETQY
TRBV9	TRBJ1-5	ASSVTGNVNQPQH
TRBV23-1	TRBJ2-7	ASSHFLRDRYYEQY
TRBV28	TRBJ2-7	ASSFLVSYEQY
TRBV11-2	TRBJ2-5	ASSLDQTYQETQY
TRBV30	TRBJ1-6	AWESTGGTYNSPLH
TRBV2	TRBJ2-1	ASSETTGVREQF
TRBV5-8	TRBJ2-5	ASSSGLAGGLQETQY
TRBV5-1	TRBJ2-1	ASSLAIAYNEQF
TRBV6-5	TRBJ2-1	ASRTGTPRTEQF
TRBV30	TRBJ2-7	ACSRDRSYEQY
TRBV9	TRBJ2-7	ASSVEDFYSYEQY
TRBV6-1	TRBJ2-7	ASRGSYEQY
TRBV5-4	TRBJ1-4	ASSPRGTGEGEKLF
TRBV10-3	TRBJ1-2	AISEPGQAYGYT
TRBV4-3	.	ASSQAWTGGYEQY
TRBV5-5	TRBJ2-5	ASSWTGGAETQY
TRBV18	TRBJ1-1	ASSPSGGYTEAF
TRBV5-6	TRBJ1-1	ASSSLGEAF
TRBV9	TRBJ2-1	ASSPISGYNEQF
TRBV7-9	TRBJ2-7	ASSLGDRVYSYEQY
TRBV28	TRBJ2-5	ASSSIGDFRETQY
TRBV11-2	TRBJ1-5	ASSTPRQARNQPQH
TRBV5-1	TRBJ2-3	ASSRDLDTQY
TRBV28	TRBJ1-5	ASRDLGQGNQPQH
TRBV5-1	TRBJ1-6	ASSLGTGPNSPLH